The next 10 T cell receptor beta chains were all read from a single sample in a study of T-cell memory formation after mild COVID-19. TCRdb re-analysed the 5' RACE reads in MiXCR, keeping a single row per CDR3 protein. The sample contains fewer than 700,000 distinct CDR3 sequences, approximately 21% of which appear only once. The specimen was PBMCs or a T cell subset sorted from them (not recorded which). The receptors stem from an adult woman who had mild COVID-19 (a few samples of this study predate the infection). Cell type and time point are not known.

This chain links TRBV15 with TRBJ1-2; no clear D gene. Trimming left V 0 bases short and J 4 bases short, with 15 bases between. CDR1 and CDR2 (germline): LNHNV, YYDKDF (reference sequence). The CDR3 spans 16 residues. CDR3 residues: CATSRDRTPPPYGYTF. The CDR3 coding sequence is TGTGCCACCAGCAGAGATCGGACTCCGCCGCCCTATGGCTACACCTTC.

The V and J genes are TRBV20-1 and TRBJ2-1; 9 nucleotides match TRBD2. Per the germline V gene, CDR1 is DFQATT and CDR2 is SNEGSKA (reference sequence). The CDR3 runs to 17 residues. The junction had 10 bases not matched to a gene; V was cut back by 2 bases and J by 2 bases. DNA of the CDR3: TGCAGTGCTAGAATTTCGCAAATAGCGGGGGCCTACAATGAGCAGTTCTTC. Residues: CSARISQIAGAYNEQFF.

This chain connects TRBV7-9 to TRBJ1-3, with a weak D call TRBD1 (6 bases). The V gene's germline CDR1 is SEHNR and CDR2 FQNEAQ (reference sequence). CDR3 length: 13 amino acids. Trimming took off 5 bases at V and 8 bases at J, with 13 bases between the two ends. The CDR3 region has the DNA TGTGCCAGCAGCCCGGGGGGGGCTGACACCATATATTTT. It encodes CASSPGGADTIYF.

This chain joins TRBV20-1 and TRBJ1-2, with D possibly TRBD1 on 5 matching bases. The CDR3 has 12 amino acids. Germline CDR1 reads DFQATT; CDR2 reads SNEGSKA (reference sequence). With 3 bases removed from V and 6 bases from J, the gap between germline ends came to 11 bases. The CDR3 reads CSARRGADGYTF. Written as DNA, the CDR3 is TGCAGTGCTAGGAGAGGGGCGGATGGCTACACCTTC.

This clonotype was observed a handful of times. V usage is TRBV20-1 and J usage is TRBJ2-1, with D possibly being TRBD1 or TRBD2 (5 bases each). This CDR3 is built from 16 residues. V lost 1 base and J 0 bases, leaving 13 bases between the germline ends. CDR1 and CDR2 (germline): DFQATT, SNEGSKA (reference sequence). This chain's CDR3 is CSARGRGESSYNEQFF. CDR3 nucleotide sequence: TGCAGTGCTAGAGGGCGAGGGGAAAGCTCCTACAATGAGCAGTTCTTC.

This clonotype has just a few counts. CDR3 residues: CASSPRVSVTF. The CDR3 DNA reads TGTGCCAGCTCACCAAGGGTCAGCGTAACCTTC. The chain uses TRBV18 and TRBJ1-2; D is unresolved. The CDR3 is made up of 11 amino acids. Germline lookup yields CDR1 KGHSH and CDR2 LQKENI. Trimming shortened V by 2 bases and J by 14 bases, and 12 bases separated the two germline ends. The whole variable domain, remainder taken from reference TRBV18 and TRBJ1-2, is NAGVMQNPRHLVRRRGQEARLRCSPMKGHSHVYWYRQLPEEGLKFMVYLQKENIIDESGMPKERFSAEFPKEGPSILRIQQVVRGDSAAYFCASSPRVSVTFGSGTRLTVV.

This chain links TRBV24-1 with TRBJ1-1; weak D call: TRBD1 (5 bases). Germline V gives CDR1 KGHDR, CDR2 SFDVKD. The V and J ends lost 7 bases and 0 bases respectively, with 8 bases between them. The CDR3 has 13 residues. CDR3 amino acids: CATRLQVNTEAFF. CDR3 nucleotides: TGTGCCACCAGATTACAGGTGAACACTGAAGCTTTCTTT.

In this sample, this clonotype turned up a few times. This chain's CDR3 is CASSLSASGFTGELFF. CDR3 bases: TGTGCCAGCAGCTTATCGGCTAGCGGGTTCACCGGGGAGCTGTTTTTT. The chain uses TRBV7-6 and TRBJ2-2, with 8 bases lining up with TRBD2. V lost 2 bases, J lost 4 bases, and 6 bases stayed unmatched. The germline gives CDR1 SGHVS, CDR2 FNYEAQ. The CDR3 contains 16 residues.

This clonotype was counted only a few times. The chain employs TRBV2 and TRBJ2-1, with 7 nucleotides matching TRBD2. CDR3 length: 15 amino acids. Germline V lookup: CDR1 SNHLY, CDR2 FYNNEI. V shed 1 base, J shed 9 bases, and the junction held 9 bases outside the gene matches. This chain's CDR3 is CASSEVREAIREQFF. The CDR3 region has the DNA TGTGCCAGCAGTGAAGTCCGGGAGGCCATTCGTGAGCAGTTCTTC.

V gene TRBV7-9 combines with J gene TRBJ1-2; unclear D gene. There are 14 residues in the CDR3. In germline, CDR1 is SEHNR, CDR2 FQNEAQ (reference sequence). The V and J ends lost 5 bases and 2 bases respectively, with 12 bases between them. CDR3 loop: CASSKAQENYGYTF. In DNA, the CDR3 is TGTGCCAGCAGCAAGGCCCAGGAAAACTATGGCTACACCTTC.